This T cell receptor (beta chain) was retrieved from a study of radiation and T cells in renal cell carcinoma. The CDR3 has 15 amino acids. The V end was cut by 4 bases, the J end by 0 bases, with 11 bases between. The germline CDR1 and CDR2 sequences are SGHRS and YFSETQ. General study points: Without pretreatment biopsies, baseline tumor clonotype presence was undetermined.

The method was immunoSEQ multiplex PCR; TCRdb's version includes in-frame clones alone and lacks a portion of them. This sample carries about 88,000 clones, 75% to 90% of them seen once, and the ten largest clones take under 9.5%. Time point defined: baseline pretreatment blood. Documented treatment: 15 Gy SBRT to primary tumor, nephrectomy 4 weeks later. Blood was sampled at baseline, 2 weeks and 4 weeks after SBRT. This renal cell carcinoma was of the clear cell type. This clone was seen a single time. The antigen remains unidentified. The rearrangement joins TRBV5-1 to TRBJ1-3; D is unresolved. This clonotype originated in a man aged 50 or older with renal cell carcinoma. Sequencing used blood, obtained from a patient whose treatment included radiotherapy and nephrectomy. This CDR3 is CASSLGLSSGNTIYF. CDR3 DNA sequence: TGCGCCAGCAGCCTCGGCCTGAGCTCTGGAAACACCATATATTTT.